The 18 T cell receptor beta chains below were found in one sample sequenced in a study of T cells in Graves' hyperthyroidism and ophthalmopathy. Amplified TCR beta CDR3 regions derived from RNA transcripts. HTBI primers were employed in a first-round RT-PCR of the TCR CDR3. TCRdb ran MiXCR on the multiplex PCR reads and lists one entry per CDR3 protein. The sample includes about 400,000 distinct CDR3 sequences, roughly 25% seen only once; the top ten take around 67%. Sequencing was performed on blood. Source of these receptors: a man aged 50 or older with Graves' hyperthyroidism.

This chain uses TRBV7-9 with TRBJ2-5, with 8 bases lining up with TRBD1. V lost 4 bases to trimming and J lost 4 bases; unmatched junction nucleotides: 5. Germline values: CDR1 SEHNR, CDR2 FQNEAQ (reference sequence). The CDR3 extends over 14 amino acids. CDR3 protein: CASSSDRVRETQYF. CDR3 in DNA: TGTGCCAGCAGCTCGGACAGGGTCCGAGAGACCCAGTACTTC.

In this sample, this clonotype turned up once. The V call is TRBV7-3, the J call TRBJ2-7, with 11 bases fitting TRBD2. The CDR3 length is 17 residues. CDR1 and CDR2 (germline): SGHTA, FQGTGA. Germline trimming cut 0 bases from V and 3 bases from J; bases unmatched to any gene: 7. The CDR3 is CASSLTFTSGSGYEQYF. The DNA of the CDR3 is TGTGCCAGCAGCTTAACGTTTACTAGCGGGAGTGGCTACGAGCAGTACTTC.

In this sample, this clonotype turned up a few times. One junction end does not reproduce the germline sequence, and a read error may be involved. The CDR3 DNA follows: TGCGCCAGCAGCAGGGTCCCAGGCAGCGAGCAGTACTTC. This codes for CASSRVPGSEQYF. The chain recombines TRBV7-2 with TRBJ2-7, with TRBD1 as a possible D gene (5 bases). Looked up from germline, CDR1 is SGHTA and CDR2 is FQGNSA. This CDR3 comprises 13 residues.

This chain links TRBV14 with TRBJ2-1; the match to TRBD2 covers 11 bases. The CDR3 consists of 14 residues. The V gene end was trimmed by 1 base and the J gene end by 15 bases; junction bases not matched to a gene: 8. From germline, CDR1 is SGHDN and CDR2 FVKESK. The CDR3 region has the DNA TGTGCCAGCAGCCAAGGAACTAGCGGGAGTGGGGCGTTCTTC. Residues: CASSQGTSGSGAFF.

This clonotype was observed many times. The rearrangement joins TRBV28 to TRBJ2-3, with D maybe TRBD2 (6 bases). CDR1 is MDHEN, CDR2 SYDVKM, per germline. This CDR3 contains 13 residues. The V and J ends lost 6 bases and 2 bases respectively, with 9 bases between them. The CDR3 DNA reads TGTGCCAGCAGATGGAGGGTCACAGATACGCAGTATTTT. Translation: CASRWRVTDTQYF.

The V and J genes are TRBV5-1 and TRBJ1-5; 8 positions match TRBD1. The germline V gene has CDR1 SGHRS and CDR2 YFSETQ. This CDR3 contains 13 residues. The ends lost 5 bases at V and 5 bases at J; junction bases unmatched: 3. The CDR3 spells CASRTGGDQPQHF. CDR3 bases: TGCGCCAGCAGAACAGGGGGAGATCAGCCCCAGCATTTT.

This clonotype was observed once. The V call is TRBV3-1, the J call TRBJ1-6, with TRBD1 matching 9 bases. Germline-derived CDR1 and CDR2 are LGHDT and YNNKEL (reference sequence). V lost 4 bases to trimming and J lost 6 bases; unmatched junction nucleotides: 1. This CDR3 is built from 14 residues. The CDR3 here is CASSRTGANSPLHF. In DNA, the CDR3 is TGTGCCAGCAGCCGGACAGGGGCTAATTCACCCCTCCACTTT.

J is TRBJ2-3 and V is TRBV6-5; 7 nucleotides align to TRBD1. CDR1 MNHEY and CDR2 SVGAGI come from the germline V gene. J was trimmed by 2 bases and V by 4 bases; bases with no gene match: 6. The CDR3 covers 15 residues. The CDR3 nucleotides are TGTGCCAGCAGTTTAACGGGACAGCACACAGATACGCAGTATTTT. Translation: CASSLTGQHTDTQYF.

This clonotype showed up many times. The rearrangement joins TRBV2 to TRBJ2-3, with 12 bases lining up with TRBD2. This CDR3 has 15 residues. V shed 5 bases, J shed 4 bases, and the junction held 4 bases outside the gene matches. The germline gives CDR1 SNHLY, CDR2 FYNNEI. CDR3 protein: CASSWTSGTADTQYF. In DNA form, the CDR3 reads TGTGCCAGCAGTTGGACTAGCGGGACCGCAGATACGCAGTATTTT.

This clonotype was observed at least ten times. V usage is TRBV27 and J usage is TRBJ2-3; 8 bases map to TRBD1. Trimming at V came to 2 bases and at J to 1 base, leaving 2 bases not matched to a gene. This CDR3 spans 15 amino acids. Germline V gives CDR1 MNHEY, CDR2 SMNVEV (reference sequence). CDR3 coding DNA: TGTGCCAGCAGTTTACAGGGGGCAGGCACAGATACGCAGTATTTT. Its translation is CASSLQGAGTDTQYF.

The CDR3 reads CASSLLDQPQHF. The CDR3 region has the DNA TGTGCCAGCAGTTTACTGGATCAGCCCCAGCATTTT. This chain joins TRBV28 and TRBJ1-5, with no clear D. The CDR3 is made up of 12 amino acids. V gave up 2 bases and J gave up 5 bases, with 4 bases separating them. Looked up from germline, CDR1 is MDHEN and CDR2 is SYDVKM.

The sample holds many counts of this clonotype. The gene calls are TRBV12-3 or TRBV12-4 and TRBJ2-1, with a weak D call TRBD2 (6 bases). This CDR3 has 16 amino acids. Trimming removed 8 bases from V and 0 bases from J, with 17 bases in between. Here the CDR3 reads CASRRLAINSYNEQFF. CDR3 coding DNA: TGTGCCAGCCGACGTCTAGCGATAAACTCCTACAATGAGCAGTTCTTC.

The CDR3 coding sequence is TGTGCTAGTGGTTTGATGGGGAGTGAGCAGTTCTTC. Residues: CASGLMGSEQFF. The chain couples TRBV12-5 to TRBJ2-1, with a possible D match to TRBD2 (5 bases). V was pared by 2 bases and J by 9 bases, with 8 bases between. The CDR3 spans 12 residues. Germline CDR1 LGHNT, CDR2 FRNRAP.

The table lists this clonotype with a few counts. This chain joins TRBV5-6 and TRBJ1-1; D is possibly TRBD1 (6 bases). V was trimmed by 4 bases and J by 5 bases, leaving 18 bases between them. Germline CDR1 SGHDT, CDR2 YYEEEE. This CDR3 has 15 amino acids. The CDR3 sequence is CASSRRPGARTEAFF. The CDR3 DNA reads as TGTGCCAGCAGCCGCAGACCAGGGGCCAGGACTGAAGCTTTCTTT.

Only a few counts were recorded for this clonotype. The gene calls are TRBV19 and TRBJ2-7; tentatively, D is TRBD2 (5 bases). Germline CDR1 reads LNHDA; CDR2 reads SQIVND (reference sequence). The CDR3 has 16 amino acids. The ends were cut back, 5 bases at V and 6 bases at J, with 23 bases in the middle. CDR3 region: CASSYVGGPSIFEQYF. The CDR3 nucleotides read TGTGCCAGTAGTTACGTTGGAGGACCTTCCATTTTCGAGCAGTACTTC.

The chain has TRBV9 and TRBJ2-1, with 10 bases identical to TRBD1. The CDR3 contains 15 residues. V lost 3 bases, J lost 10 bases, and 10 bases stayed unmatched. Germline CDR1 is SGDLS and CDR2 is YYNGEE. CDR3 DNA sequence: TGTGCCAGCAGCGATCCGAGGCTGACAGGGGGCGAGCAGTTCTTC. Residues: CASSDPRLTGGEQFF.

This clonotype was counted many times. The chain has TRBV7-3 and TRBJ2-1; 10 nucleotides align to TRBD2. Germline-derived CDR1 and CDR2 are SGHTA and FQGTGA. With V trimmed by 5 bases and J by 7 bases, 14 bases remained unmatched. This CDR3 is built from 17 residues. As DNA, the CDR3 is TGTGCCAGCAGCCCACAAGCTGGGCTAGCGGGGGTAAATGAGCAGTTCTTC. The encoded protein is CASSPQAGLAGVNEQFF.

Ten or more counts support this clonotype. The chain combines TRBV20-1 with TRBJ2-5, with TRBD1 matching 10 bases. Germline loops: CDR1 DFQATT, CDR2 SNEGSKA (reference sequence). The CDR3 extends over 12 amino acids. The V gene end was trimmed by 8 bases and the J gene end by 5 bases; junction bases not matched to a gene: 5. The CDR3 protein is CSSGTGDETQYF. CDR3 nucleotide sequence: TGCAGTTCGGGGACAGGGGACGAGACCCAGTACTTC.